The sequence of this TCR beta chain was determined in a study of glioma-infiltrating T cells. TCR alpha and beta CDR3 regions were amplified from RNA using iRepertoire nested multiplex PCR. TCRdb itself ran the multiplex PCR reads through MiXCR, one entry per CDR3 protein. The sample includes about 200,000 distinct CDR3 sequences, 30% to 40% of them seen just once. This CDR3 is 13 amino acids long. Trimming shortened V by 6 bases and J by 2 bases, and 13 bases separated the two germline ends. CDR1 SQVTM and CDR2 ANQGSEA come from the germline V gene. With regard to this clonotype: Its antigen is still unknown. It may be a read error: a sequence one base away is much more abundant.

Study-wide points: CDR3 overlap between tissue and blood was very small.

The receptor was isolated from a human donor with low-grade glioma or glioblastoma, undergoing nonglioma brain surgery, or in good health (not recorded which). The specimen was glioma tissue, nonneoplastic brain tissue, or PBMCs (not recorded which). The rearrangement links TRBV29-1 to TRBJ1-2; D might be TRBD1 (5 bases). The CDR3 DNA sequence: TGCAGCGTAGGGGCAGGGTTGAACTATGGCTACACCTTC. This codes for CSVGAGLNYGYTF.